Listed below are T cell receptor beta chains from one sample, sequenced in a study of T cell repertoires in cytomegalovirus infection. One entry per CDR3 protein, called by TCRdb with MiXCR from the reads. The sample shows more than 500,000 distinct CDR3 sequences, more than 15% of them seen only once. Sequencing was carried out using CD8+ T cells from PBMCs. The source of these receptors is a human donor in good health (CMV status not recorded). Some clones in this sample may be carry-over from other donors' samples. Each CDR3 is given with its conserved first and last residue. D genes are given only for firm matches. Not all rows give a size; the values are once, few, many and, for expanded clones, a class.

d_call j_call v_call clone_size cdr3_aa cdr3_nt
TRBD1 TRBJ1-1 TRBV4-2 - CASSPLDRGEAFF TGTGCCAGCAGCCCCCTGGACAGGGGTGAAGCTTTCTTT
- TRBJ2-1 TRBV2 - CASPGGENEQFF TGTGCCAGCCCAGGAGGAGAGAATGAGCAGTTCTTC
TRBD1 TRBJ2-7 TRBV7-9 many CASSGPGQGPYEQYF TGTGCCAGCAGCGGACCGGGACAGGGTCCCTACGAGCAGTACTTC
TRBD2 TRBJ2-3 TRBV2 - CASSGPSGGRRTDTQYF TGTGCCAGCAGTGGGCCCTCGGGCGGGAGGCGCACAGATACGCAGTATTTT
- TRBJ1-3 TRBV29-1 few CSVPGPPSGNTIYF TGCAGCGTTCCGGGACCCCCATCTGGAAACACCATATATTTT
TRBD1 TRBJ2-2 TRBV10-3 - CAIRIQGRENTGELFF TGTGCCATCAGGATACAGGGGCGAGAGAACACCGGGGAGCTGTTTTTT
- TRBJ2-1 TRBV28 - CASSPRRLYNEQFF TGTGCCAGCAGCCCCCGGCGGCTTTACAATGAGCAGTTCTTC
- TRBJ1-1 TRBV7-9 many CASSSRRQPSNTEAFF TGTGCCAGCAGCTCGAGAAGACAGCCATCCAACACTGAAGCTTTCTTT
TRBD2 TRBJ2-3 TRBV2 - CASTTSGGAKLTDTQYF TGTGCCAGCACAACTAGCGGGGGGGCGAAACTCACAGATACGCAGTATTTT
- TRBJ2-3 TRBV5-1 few CASSYDPSLRADTQYF TGCGCCAGCAGCTACGACCCTAGCTTAAGGGCAGATACGCAGTATTTT
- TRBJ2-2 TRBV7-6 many CASSLAGSGRRSAGELFF TGTGCCAGCAGCTTAGCGGGAAGTGGGAGAAGGTCCGCCGGGGAGCTGTTTTTT
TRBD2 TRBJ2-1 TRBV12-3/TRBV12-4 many CASSSSSRTSGSSDEQFF TGTGCCAGCAGTTCATCTTCTAGGACTAGCGGGTCAAGCGATGAGCAGTTCTTC
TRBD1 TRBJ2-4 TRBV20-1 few CSARDLPQGSKNIQYF TGCAGTGCTAGAGATCTCCCACAGGGGTCCAAAAACATTCAGTACTTC
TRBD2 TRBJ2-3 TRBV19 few CASRHRRGGKGTDTQYF TGTGCCAGTAGACACCGGCGCGGGGGGAAAGGCACAGATACGCAGTATTTT
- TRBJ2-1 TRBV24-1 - CATELGTGIKEQFF TGTGCCACCGAGTTGGGCACAGGGATCAAGGAGCAGTTCTTC
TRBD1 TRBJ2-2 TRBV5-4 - CASSPLSDRGRTGELFF TGTGCCAGCAGCCCGCTATCGGACAGGGGGAGGACCGGGGAGCTGTTTTTT
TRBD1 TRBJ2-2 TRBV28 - CASSPGQGAVGELFF TGTGCCAGCAGCCCGGGACAGGGGGCGGTCGGGGAGCTGTTTTTT
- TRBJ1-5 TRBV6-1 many CASSLPRQALNQPQHF TGTGCCAGCAGTCTACCCCGACAGGCCCTAAATCAGCCCCAGCATTTT
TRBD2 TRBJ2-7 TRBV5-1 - CASSSMGLAGGPDEQYF TGCGCCAGCAGCTCTATGGGACTAGCGGGAGGGCCTGACGAGCAGTACTTC
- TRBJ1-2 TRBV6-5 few CASTSSADGYTF TGTGCCAGCACCTCTTCAGCAGATGGCTACACCTTC
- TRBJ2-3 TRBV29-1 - CSVDRGGGSTDTQYF TGCAGCGTTGACCGGGGAGGAGGTAGCACAGATACGCAGTATTTT
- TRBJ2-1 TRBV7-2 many CASSLALGGGLYNEQFF TGTGCCAGCAGCTTAGCGCTTGGGGGGGGGCTTTACAATGAGCAGTTCTTC
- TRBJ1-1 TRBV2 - CASSPPPGTEAFF TGTGCCAGCAGCCCTCCCCCCGGGACTGAAGCTTTCTTT
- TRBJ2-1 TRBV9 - CASSVARGGLSNEQFF TGTGCCAGCAGCGTAGCTCGCGGGGGCCTCTCCAATGAGCAGTTCTTC
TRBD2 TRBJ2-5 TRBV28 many CASSAPGLAGEGKETQYF TGTGCCAGCAGCGCCCCGGGACTAGCGGGAGAGGGCAAAGAGACCCAGTACTTC
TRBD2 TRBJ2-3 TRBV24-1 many CATSDPGLAGIDTQYF TGTGCCACCAGTGACCCGGGACTAGCGGGAATAGATACGCAGTATTTT
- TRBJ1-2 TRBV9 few CASSVATRTESNYGYTF TGTGCCAGCAGCGTAGCTACCCGGACAGAGAGTAACTATGGCTACACCTTC
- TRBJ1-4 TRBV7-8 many CASSLSPGADEKLFF TGTGCCAGCAGCTTATCCCCGGGGGCTGATGAAAAACTGTTTTTT
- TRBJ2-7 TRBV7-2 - CASRWDTHGDEKYF TGTGCAAGCAGATGGGACACCCATGGAGACGAGAAGTACTTC
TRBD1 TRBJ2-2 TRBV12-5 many CASGSTPGTGAAGELFF TGTGCTAGTGGCTCAACCCCTGGGACAGGGGCCGCCGGGGAGCTGTTTTTT
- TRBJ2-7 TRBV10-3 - CAISESGTPYEQYF TGTGCCATCAGTGAGTCAGGGACACCCTACGAGCAGTACTTC
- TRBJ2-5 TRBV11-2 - CASSLTVIYQETQYF TGTGCCAGCAGCTTAACGGTCATATACCAAGAGACCCAGTACTTC
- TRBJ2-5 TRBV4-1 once CASRQTGGETQYF TGCGCCAGCAGACAGACAGGAGGGGAGACCCAGTACTTC
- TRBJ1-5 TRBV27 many CASSLTRDSNQPQHF TGTGCCAGCAGTTTAACCAGGGATAGCAATCAGCCCCAGCATTTT
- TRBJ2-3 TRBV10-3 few CAISAVPQPTDTQYF TGTGCCATCAGCGCCGTCCCACAGCCCACAGATACGCAGTATTTT
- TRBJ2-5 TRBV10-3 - CAISAGAGETQYF TGTGCCATCAGCGCCGGGGCCGGGGAGACCCAGTACTTC
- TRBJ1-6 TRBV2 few CASTLRREYNSPLHF TGTGCCAGCACCCTGCGGAGGGAGTATAATTCACCCCTCCACTTT
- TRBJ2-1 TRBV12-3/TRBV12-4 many CASSSDITYNEQFF TGTGCCAGCAGTTCAGACATCACCTACAATGAGCAGTTCTTC
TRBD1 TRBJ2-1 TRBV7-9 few CASSYRTGVYNEQFF TGTGCCAGCAGCTACCGGACAGGGGTATACAATGAGCAGTTCTTC
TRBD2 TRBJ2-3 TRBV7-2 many CASSLSWVAGLSTDTQYF TGTGCCAGCAGCTTAAGTTGGGTAGCGGGCCTTAGCACAGATACGCAGTATTTT
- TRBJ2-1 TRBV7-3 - CASSLGVGESNEQFF TGTGCCAGCAGCTTAGGGGTCGGGGAGTCTAATGAGCAGTTCTTC
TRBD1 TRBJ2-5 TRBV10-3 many CAISLDRGVQETQYF TGTGCCATCAGTCTGGACAGGGGGGTCCAAGAGACCCAGTACTTC
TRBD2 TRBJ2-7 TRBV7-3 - CTSSSRGGSDEQYF TGTACCAGCAGCTCTCGCGGGGGGTCCGACGAGCAGTACTTC
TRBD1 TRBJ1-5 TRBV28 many CASSPRTGERGQPQHF TGTGCCAGCAGTCCCCGGACAGGAGAGAGAGGTCAGCCCCAGCATTTT
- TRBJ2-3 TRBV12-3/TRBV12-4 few CASSTGYDTQYF TGTGCCAGCAGTACAGGTTATGATACGCAGTATTTT